These 17 T cell receptor beta chains share one sample of origin, sequenced in a study of CD8 T cell repertoires and HIV-1 epitope variants. Clones were read by immunoSEQ multiplex PCR, and TCRdb kept only the in-frame ones, dropping some. The table includes under 7,000 clones, 55% to 80% detected once. Their cognate antigens are unknown. The source material was cultured CD8+ T cells derived from PBMCs. These receptors all come from a male donor with HIV.

J is TRBJ1-1 and V is TRBV19; no clear D gene. Deletions cut 4 bases from V and 2 bases from J, with 5 bases between. CDR1 LNHDA and CDR2 SQIVND come from the germline V gene (reference sequence). The CDR3 runs 12 residues. The CDR3 loop reads CASSNLNTEAFF. As DNA, the CDR3 is TGTGCCAGTAGTAATCTAAACACTGAAGCTTTCTTT. Using reference TRBV19 and TRBJ1-1 for the parts outside the CDR3, the full variable domain is DGGITQSPKYLFRKEGQNVTLSCEQNLNHDAMYWYRQDPGQGLRLIYYSQIVNDFQKGDIAEGYSVSREKKESFPLTVTSAQKNPTAFYLCASSNLNTEAFFGQGTRLTVV.

This clone was counted between two and nine times. The chain carries TRBV9 and TRBJ1-1; D gene uncertain. The CDR3 runs to 13 residues. Germline lookup yields CDR1 SGDLS and CDR2 YYNGEE. The ends were cut back, 4 bases at V and 6 bases at J, with 13 bases in the middle. The CDR3 here is CASSSYIEAEAFF. In DNA, the CDR3 is TGTGCCAGCAGCTCCTATATAGAGGCTGAAGCTTTCTTT.

This sequence joins TRBV7-9 and TRBJ2-3; D gene unclear. V lost 1 base, J lost 0 bases, and 8 bases lay in between. The CDR3 totals 15 residues. CDR1 and CDR2 (germline): SEHNR, FQNEAQ (reference sequence). CDR3 residues: CASSLDIGSTDTQYF. The CDR3 DNA is TGTGCCAGCAGCTTAGATATAGGGAGCACAGATACGCAGTATTTT.

The genes are TRBV2 and TRBJ1-1; 11 nucleotides agree with TRBD1. In germline, CDR1 is SNHLY, CDR2 FYNNEI. J gave up 0 bases and V 5 bases, and 8 bases lay outside the gene matches. The CDR3 contains 17 residues. For the CDR3, the DNA is TGTGCCAGCAGTCCCGGGACAGGGGGATTGGTGAACACTGAAGCTTTCTTT. Residues: CASSPGTGGLVNTEAFF.

The chain couples TRBV9 to TRBJ2-4, with 7 positions matching TRBD1. V shed 3 bases and J 8 bases; nucleotides not matched to a gene: 11. The CDR3 consists of 15 residues. CDR1 and CDR2 from the germline V gene are SGDLS and YYNGEE. The CDR3 region has the DNA TGTGCCAGCAGCGAGTGGGACAGCCCAGGGGACATTCAGTACTTC. Translation gives CASSEWDSPGDIQYF.

This clone was observed once. The chain uses TRBV25-1 and TRBJ2-1, with D maybe TRBD1 (6 bases). V shed 11 bases and J shed 15 bases, with 26 bases lying between them. This CDR3 has 13 amino acids. Germline V gene lookup returns CDR1 MGHDK and CDR2 SYGVNS. The CDR3 here is CAREGRTGPVRFF. The CDR3 nucleotides are TGTGCCCGCGAGGGGAGAACAGGGCCTGTGCGGTTCTTC.

The rearrangement links TRBV5-6 to TRBJ2-7; D is unclear. The CDR3 sequence is 12 residues long. Trimming removed 4 bases from V and 6 bases from J, with 11 bases in between. CDR1 is SGHDT, CDR2 YYEEEE, per germline. CDR3 protein: CASSLLSGEQYF. CDR3 nucleotides: TGTGCCAGCAGCCTCCTATCAGGCGAGCAGTACTTC.

The chain has TRBV19 and TRBJ2-3, with 9 nucleotides matching TRBD2. V gave up 1 base and J gave up 5 bases; unmatched junction bases: 4. The CDR3 covers 15 residues. Per the germline V gene, CDR1 is LNHDA and CDR2 is SQIVND (reference sequence). CDR3 residues: CASSIVAGAVDTQYF. The CDR3 DNA reads as TGTGCCAGTAGTATAGTAGCGGGAGCAGTAGATACGCAGTATTTT. Full variable domain (missing parts from reference TRBV19 and TRBJ2-3): DGGITQSPKYLFRKEGQNVTLSCEQNLNHDAMYWYRQDPGQGLRLIYYSQIVNDFQKGDIAEGYSVSREKKESFPLTVTSAQKNPTAFYLCASSIVAGAVDTQYFGPGTRLTVL.

This chain joins TRBV28 and TRBJ1-4; D gene unclear. CDR1 is MDHEN and CDR2 is SYDVKM in the germline V gene. V lost 6 bases, J lost 6 bases, and 14 bases lay in between. This CDR3 is 14 amino acids long. Here the CDR3 reads CASSYEGGDEKLFF. In DNA form, the CDR3 reads TGTGCCAGCAGCTACGAGGGTGGGGATGAAAAACTGTTTTTT.

The J gene is TRBJ2-6, the V gene TRBV7-9; TRBD1 matches at 8 bases. The CDR3 is 19 residues long. The ends lost 4 bases at V and 0 bases at J; junction bases unmatched: 11. Germline V CDR1 and CDR2: SEHNR, FQNEAQ (reference sequence). CDR3 in DNA: TGTGCCAGCAGCTCGACAGGGGCCTCACTGAGCTCTGGGGCCAACGTCCTGACTTTC. Protein: CASSSTGASLSSGANVLTF.

The chain carries TRBV10-3 and TRBJ2-1; 7 bases are shared with TRBD1. The germline V gene encodes CDR1 ENHRY and CDR2 SYGVKD. Trimming at V came to 4 bases and at J to 5 bases, leaving 14 bases not matched to a gene. The CDR3 is 17 amino acids. The DNA of the CDR3 is TGTGCCATCAGTGGGGGCTCTACCGGGACAGATAACAATGAGCAGTTCTTC. Protein sequence: CAISGGSTGTDNNEQFF.

The rearrangement links TRBV28 to TRBJ1-5; D possibly corresponds to TRBD1 (5 bases). The V end was cut by 7 bases, the J end by 5 bases, with 15 bases between. The CDR3 totals 14 residues. Germline CDR1 is MDHEN and CDR2 is SYDVKM. The CDR3 DNA sequence: TGTGCCAGCACCCTTGAGGGGACGCATCAGCCCCAGCATTTT. Protein: CASTLEGTHQPQHF.

The table lists this clone with a few counts. The V gene is TRBV19, the J gene TRBJ1-1, with unresolved D. The CDR3 length is 12 residues. V was pared by 5 bases and J by 9 bases, with 13 bases between. CDR1 and CDR2 (germline): LNHDA, SQIVND (reference sequence). The CDR3 spells CASSSSGRQAFF. In DNA, the CDR3 is TGTGCCAGTAGTTCCTCCGGGAGGCAAGCTTTCTTT. The full variable domain, with the rest looked up from reference TRBV19 and TRBJ1-1, is DGGITQSPKYLFRKEGQNVTLSCEQNLNHDAMYWYRQDPGQGLRLIYYSQIVNDFQKGDIAEGYSVSREKKESFPLTVTSAQKNPTAFYLCASSSSGRQAFFGQGTRLTVV.

CDR3 coding DNA: TGCGCCAGCAGCCAAGGGGACCCGGGAACTGAAGCTTTCTTT. This translates into CASSQGDPGTEAFF. The chain employs TRBV4-3 and TRBJ1-1, with D possibly matching TRBD1 (5 bases). This CDR3 has 14 amino acids. Trimming left V 1 base short and J 5 bases short, with 11 bases between. Germline-derived CDR1 and CDR2 are LGHNA and YSLEER.

The chain couples TRBV30 to TRBJ2-4; perhaps D is TRBD1 or TRBD2 (5 bases each). In germline, CDR1 is GTSNPN, CDR2 SVGIG (reference sequence). The CDR3 contains 15 residues. The V gene lost 1 base and the J gene lost 6 bases, with 16 bases spanning the gap. The CDR3 loop is CAWSAGSGAGNIQYF. In DNA form, the CDR3 reads TGTGCCTGGAGTGCCGGGTCCGGGGCGGGAAACATTCAGTACTTC.

The chain combines TRBV11-3 with TRBJ2-2; D gene uncertain. The CDR3 length is 15 residues. The germline V and J ends were trimmed by 2 bases and 5 bases, with 12 bases remaining between them. Germline CDR1 is SGHNT and CDR2 is YENEEA. In DNA form, the CDR3 reads TGTGCCAGCAGCTTAACTAACACAGCGACCGGGGAGCTGTTTTTT. Residues: CASSLTNTATGELFF.

This clone is a singleton in its sample. The chain carries TRBV5-6 and TRBJ1-1; D gene uncertain. The germline gives CDR1 SGHDT, CDR2 YYEEEE. Trimming left V 0 bases short and J 1 base short, with 4 bases between. The CDR3 sequence is 13 residues long. CDR3 in amino acids: CASSLGGNTEAFF. CDR3 DNA: TGTGCCAGCAGCTTGGGCGGGAACACTGAAGCTTTCTTT.